These 23 T cell receptor beta chains were sequenced from one sample in a study of T cells in Graves' hyperthyroidism and ophthalmopathy. RNA transcripts served as the template for amplifying TCR beta CDR3 regions. The HTBI set primed first-round TCR CDR3 RT-PCR. Via MiXCR, TCRdb re-called the multiplex PCR reads, giving one row per CDR3 protein. The repertoire consists of approximately 600,000 distinct CDR3 sequences, with around 15% occurring once and the leading ten covering around 4%. The material sequenced was blood. These receptors originate from a young woman with Graves' hyperthyroidism.

This clonotype was counted between two and nine times. The chain combines TRBV4-1 with TRBJ1-5; 8 nucleotides align to TRBD1. V lost 0 bases to trimming and J lost 0 bases; unmatched junction nucleotides: 7. The CDR3 consists of 18 residues. Germline V gene lookup returns CDR1 MGHRA and CDR2 YSYEKL. Here the CDR3 reads CASSQEVQGANSNQPQHF. CDR3 DNA: TGCGCCAGCAGCCAAGAGGTTCAGGGGGCTAATAGCAATCAGCCCCAGCATTTT.

This clonotype was recorded only once. As DNA, the CDR3 is TGTGCCAGCAGCCGGGACAGGGTGTGGGATGAGCAGTTCTTC. Protein product: CASSRDRVWDEQFF. V usage is TRBV11-2 and J usage is TRBJ2-1; TRBD1 matches at 9 bases. The CDR3 sequence is 14 residues long. The ends lost 5 bases at V and 8 bases at J; junction bases unmatched: 7. Germline CDR1 is SGHAT and CDR2 is FQNNGV. The entire variable domain, with the rest obtained from reference TRBV11-2 and TRBJ2-1, is as follows: EAGVAQSPRYKIIEKRQSVAFWCNPISGHATLYWYQQILGQGPKLLIQFQNNGVVDDSQLPKDRFSAERLKGVDSTLKIQPAKLEDSAVYLCASSRDRVWDEQFFGPGTRLTVL.

The chain uses TRBV2 and TRBJ2-7, with D unresolved. The germline V gene has CDR1 SNHLY and CDR2 FYNNEI. There are 13 residues in the CDR3. Trimming cost V 9 bases and J 4 bases, with 16 bases left between them. The chain's CDR3 is CASLGPPTYEQYF. In DNA, the CDR3 is TGTGCCAGTCTTGGGCCCCCAACTTACGAGCAGTACTTC.

The V call is TRBV15, the J call TRBJ2-1, with D perhaps matching TRBD1 or TRBD2 (5 bases each). CDR3 size: 15 residues. Germline V gene sequence: CDR1 LNHNV, CDR2 YYDKDF (reference sequence). Trimming removed 4 bases at V and 5 bases at J, with 15 bases between. Written as DNA, the CDR3 is TGTGCCACCAGCACCCTCCCGGGGCGGCACAATGAGCAGTTCTTC. Translated: CATSTLPGRHNEQFF.

This clonotype showed up just a few times. The V and J genes are TRBV6-1 and TRBJ2-1, with 12 bases fitting TRBD2. With V trimmed by 6 bases and J by 8 bases, 11 bases remained unmatched. There are 16 residues in the CDR3. Germline CDR1 and CDR2: MNHNS and SASEGT. CDR3 residues: CASRTSGRSIGDEQFF. The CDR3 DNA follows: TGTGCCAGCAGGACTAGCGGGAGAAGTATCGGGGATGAGCAGTTCTTC.

The V gene is TRBV7-9, the J gene TRBJ1-6; 7 bases map to TRBD1. The CDR3 is 16 amino acids. Losses at the gene ends were 5 bases for V and 0 bases for J; bases not matched to a gene: 4. From germline, CDR1 is SEHNR and CDR2 FQNEAQ (reference sequence). The CDR3 coding sequence is TGTGCCAGCAGCCCCAGGGGGGGCTCCTATAATTCACCCCTCCACTTT. As protein: CASSPRGGSYNSPLHF.

This clonotype was observed a few times. This chain connects TRBV5-1 to TRBJ2-5; D ambiguous. The CDR3 consists of 14 residues. Trimming took 0 bases from V and 5 from J, leaving 11 bases between them. CDR1 and CDR2 from the germline V gene are SGHRS and YFSETQ. In DNA, the CDR3 is TGCGCCAGCAGCTTGGAGGTGGGGTGGGAGACCCAGTACTTC. Protein: CASSLEVGWETQYF. Full variable domain (rest looked up from reference TRBV5-1 and TRBJ2-5): KAGVTQTPRYLIKTRGQQVTLSCSPISGHRSVSWYQQTPGQGLQFLFEYFSETQRNKGNFPGRFSGRQFSNSRSEMNVSTLELGDSALYLCASSLEVGWETQYFGPGTRLLVL.

A remark on this clonotype: A much larger clone lies a single base off, so this may be a read error. The rearrangement uses TRBV6-1 and TRBJ2-5; TRBD2 might be the D (5 bases). V lost 3 bases and J 4 bases, leaving 12 bases between the germline ends. The CDR3 runs to 14 residues. Per germline, CDR1 MNHNS and CDR2 SASEGT. The CDR3 protein is CASSDFSDRETQYF. In nucleotides, the CDR3 is TGTGCCAGCAGTGATTTTAGCGATCGAGAGACCCAGTACTTC.

This clonotype was found many times. The CDR3 nucleotides read TGCAGTGCTAGAGATTCGCGGGAGTCCTACAATGAGCAGTTCTTC. It codes for CSARDSRESYNEQFF. The chain combines TRBV20-1 with TRBJ2-1, with TRBD2 matching 7 bases. The CDR3 length is 15 residues. From germline, CDR1 is DFQATT and CDR2 SNEGSKA (reference sequence). J gave up 1 base and V 0 bases, and 3 bases lay outside the gene matches.

CDR3 loop: CASGQGSGANVLTF. The DNA of the CDR3 is TGTGCCAGCGGTCAGGGTTCCGGGGCCAACGTCCTGACTTTC. V is TRBV6-2 or TRBV6-3 and J is TRBJ2-6, with TRBD1 as a possible D gene (5 bases). CDR1 is MNHEY, CDR2 SVGEGT, per germline. The CDR3 is 14 residues long. Trimming left V 8 bases short and J 4 bases short, with 12 bases between.

As for this clonotype: One junction end does not reproduce the germline sequence, and a read error may be involved. This chain's CDR3 is CASSTPPGLTFQQTQYF. In DNA form, the CDR3 reads TGTGCCAGTAGTACCCCTCCGGGACTAACTTTCCAACAGACCCAGTACTTC. The genes are TRBV19 and TRBJ2-5; 7 bases map to TRBD2. CDR3 length: 17 residues. In germline, CDR1 is LNHDA, CDR2 SQIVND (reference sequence).

This clonotype was seen a few times. The CDR3 spells CASSSRTVKNVLTF. The CDR3 DNA follows: TGTGCCAGCAGTTCCCGGACAGTAAAGAACGTCCTGACTTTC. The V gene is TRBV27, the J gene TRBJ2-6; D is possibly TRBD1 (6 bases). CDR3 length equals 14 residues. Looked up from germline, CDR1 is MNHEY and CDR2 is SMNVEV (reference sequence). V lost 4 bases, J lost 10 bases, and 14 bases lay in between.

This chain connects TRBV2 to TRBJ2-3, with TRBD2 matching over 12 bases. Unmatched junction bases numbered 9, after V lost 4 bases and J lost 1 base. The CDR3 has 18 amino acids. Germline V gives CDR1 SNHLY, CDR2 FYNNEI. The CDR3: CASSGRLAGVGRTDTQYF. CDR3 nucleotide sequence: TGTGCCAGCAGTGGGAGACTAGCGGGAGTTGGGCGCACAGATACGCAGTATTTT.

This clonotype was counted only a few times. The chain joins TRBV6-2 or TRBV6-3 to TRBJ2-1, with 10 bases identical to TRBD2. The CDR3 runs to 15 residues. V trimming: 0 bases; J trimming: 8 bases; junction bases outside the gene matches: 4. Germline V lookup: CDR1 MNHEY, CDR2 SVGEGT. Written as DNA, the CDR3 is TGTGCCAGCAGTTACTCAGCGGGAGGGCCGGATGAGCAGTTCTTC. This codes for CASSYSAGGPDEQFF.

The table lists this clonotype with many counts. The chain has TRBV12-3 or TRBV12-4 and TRBJ2-5; D tentatively fits TRBD1 or TRBD2 (5 bases each). The CDR3 length is 15 residues. V was pared by 4 bases and J by 5 bases, with 17 bases between. In nucleotides, the CDR3 is TGTGCCAGCAGTTCCGGGACCGGGGTGTCGGAGACCCAGTACTTC. Residues: CASSSGTGVSETQYF.

This clonotype was picked up many times. V usage is TRBV6-2 or TRBV6-3 and J usage is TRBJ2-7; D call uncertain. CDR3 size: 14 residues. Trimming removed 10 bases from V and 3 bases from J, with 19 bases in between. Germline-derived CDR1 and CDR2 are MNHEY and SVGEGT. Here the CDR3 reads CATHEPGTNYEQYF. The DNA of the CDR3 is TGTGCCACTCATGAGCCGGGCACCAACTACGAGCAGTACTTC.

The chain uses TRBV30 and TRBJ2-7; D may be TRBD2 (5 bases). CDR1 is GTSNPN and CDR2 is SVGIG in the germline V gene (reference sequence). The CDR3 spans 11 residues. V lost 5 bases and J lost 7, with 12 bases in between. CDR3 sequence (DNA): TGTGCCTGGGGACGGGGAAGGGAGCAGTACTTC. Translating it yields CAWGRGREQYF.

This clonotype was seen a few times. V is TRBV7-9 and J is TRBJ2-5; TRBD1 is a possible D gene (6 bases). Trimming took 5 bases from V and 4 from J, leaving 20 bases between them. CDR3 size: 16 residues. Germline assignment: CDR1 SEHNR and CDR2 FQNEAQ (reference sequence). For the CDR3, the DNA is TGTGCCAGCAGCGTCCTCGGCAGGGGAAATCGAGAGACCCAGTACTTC. Protein product: CASSVLGRGNRETQYF.

This clonotype occurred a few times. The chain carries TRBV6-1 and TRBJ1-5; D is ambiguous. The ends were cut back, 2 bases at V and 9 bases at J, with 11 bases in the middle. Germline-derived CDR1 and CDR2 are MNHNS and SASEGT. The CDR3 length is 13 residues. The CDR3 loop is CASSESGVGPQHF. CDR3 DNA sequence: TGTGCCAGCAGTGAATCGGGCGTGGGGCCCCAGCATTTT.

This clonotype was seen ten or more times. Compared with germline, one end of the junction differs, possibly owing to a read error. J is TRBJ2-4 and V is TRBV3-1; D may be TRBD1 (6 bases). CDR1 and CDR2 from the germline V gene are LGHDT and YNNKEL (reference sequence). The CDR3 is made up of 13 amino acids. This chain's CDR3 is CASLNRAINIQYF. DNA for the CDR3: TGTGCCAGCCTAAACAGGGCCATAAACATTCAGTACTTC.

This clonotype appeared a single time. This chain uses TRBV6-2 or TRBV6-3 with TRBJ1-1, with 10 bases fitting TRBD1. The CDR3 is 16 amino acids. V was pared by 6 bases and J by 3 bases, with 10 bases of the junction left unmatched. The germline CDR1 and CDR2 sequences are MNHEY and SVGEGT. The CDR3 spells CASRDRQGAFYTEAFF. DNA for the CDR3: TGTGCCAGCAGGGACAGACAGGGGGCCTTTTACACTGAAGCTTTCTTT.

This clonotype showed up many times. The CDR3 DNA is TGCAGTGCTAGAGATTTTAATACGAGAGACAGTTACTTC. Residues: CSARDFNTRDSYF. V gene TRBV20-1 combines with J gene TRBJ2-7, with D perhaps TRBD1 (5 bases). Germline V gene sequence: CDR1 DFQATT, CDR2 SNEGSKA (reference sequence). V gave up 0 bases and J gave up 13 bases, with 19 bases separating them. This CDR3 region has 13 residues.

This clonotype has only one observation. A much larger clone sits a single nucleotide away, making a read error possible. The conserved closing phenylalanine or tryptophan is absent in this CDR3, likely reflecting a read error. The chain combines TRBV5-1 with TRBJ2-7; D unresolved. The length of the CDR3 is 15 residues. Trimming left V 0 bases short and J 0 bases short, with 10 bases between. Germline V gives CDR1 SGHRS, CDR2 YFSETQ. This CDR3 is CASSLGQVVSYEQYL. Written as DNA, the CDR3 is TGCGCCAGCAGCTTGGGGCAGGTCGTCTCCTACGAGCAGTACCTC.